The rows below give T cell receptor beta chains drawn from one sample of a study of OX40 agonist ivuxolimab in advanced cancers. Assay: immunoSEQ multiplex PCR; the TCRdb copy retains only in-frame clones and omits some. The profile shows around 74,000 clones, approximately 80% of them singletons. The sample here was CD4+ or CD8+ T cells sorted from blood, taken in a trial of the OX40 agonist ivuxolimab. Receptors originate from an adult with an advanced solid tumor such as melanoma, head and neck, liver or kidney cancer. Each CDR3 is given with its conserved first and last residue. Each record gives: V gene, clone size, J gene, D gene, CDR3 protein, CDR3 DNA. A D gene is named only where the DNA matches it firmly. Some rows mark clone size as missing; the rest say once, few, many or name a class of expanded clone.

TRBV6-5	.	TRBJ1-2	TRBD1	CASMSGQTKSGYTF	TGTGCCAGCATGTCGGGACAGACGAAGTCGGGCTACACCTTC
TRBV13	.	TRBJ1-6	.	CASSLNGPSPLHF	TGTGCCAGCAGCTTAAATGGGCCTTCACCCCTCCACTTT
TRBV4-3	.	TRBJ1-2	TRBD1	CASSQLQGAIYGYTF	TGCGCCAGCAGCCAATTACAGGGGGCTATCTATGGCTACACCTTC
TRBV20-1	once	TRBJ1-1	.	CSASGGTEAFF	TGCAGTGCTAGTGGCGGCACTGAAGCTTTCTTT
TRBV6-5	once	TRBJ2-1	TRBD2	CASSTAGLAYNEQFF	TGTGCCAGCAGCACGGCGGGACTAGCTTACAATGAGCAGTTCTTC
TRBV7-9	.	TRBJ1-1	TRBD1	CASSLGGSTGRRTEAFF	TGTGCCAGCAGCTTAGGGGGGTCGACAGGGCGTCGCACTGAAGCTTTCTTT
TRBV9	.	TRBJ2-1	TRBD2	CASSVVGLAGNSYNEQFF	TGTGCCAGCAGCGTAGTTGGACTAGCGGGCAACTCCTACAATGAGCAGTTCTTC
TRBV7-2	.	TRBJ1-6	TRBD1	CASSSTGTGGFDF	TGTGCCAGCAGCTCTACGGGGACAGGGGGTTTCGACTTT
TRBV7-3	.	TRBJ1-2	.	CASSFTGHGYTF	TGTGCCAGCAGCTTTACGGGGCATGGCTACACCTTC
TRBV4-3	.	TRBJ1-4	.	CASSQQQGFGEKLFF	TGCGCCAGCAGTCAACAACAGGGCTTTGGTGAAAAACTGTTTTTT
TRBV7-2	.	TRBJ2-5	.	CASSSGMGYKETQYF	TGTGCCAGCAGCTCAGGGATGGGCTATAAAGAGACCCAGTACTTC
TRBV18	.	TRBJ2-2	.	CASSPYRENTGELFF	TGTGCCAGCTCACCATACCGGGAGAATACCGGGGAGCTGTTTTTT
TRBV9	.	TRBJ2-1	TRBD2	CASSGGTSGVGNEQFF	TGTGCCAGCAGCGGGGGGACTAGCGGGGTCGGAAATGAGCAGTTCTTC
TRBV9	.	TRBJ2-5	TRBD1	CASSRQGQETQYF	TGTGCCAGCAGTAGACAGGGGCAAGAGACCCAGTACTTC
TRBV10-3	few	TRBJ1-2	TRBD1	CAISEIQGDGYTF	TGTGCCATCAGTGAGATACAGGGGGATGGCTACACCTTC
TRBV30	once	TRBJ2-5	.	CAWAMEETQYF	TGTGCCTGGGCCATGGAAGAGACCCAGTACTTC
TRBV15	.	TRBJ2-7	.	CATSTRRDPYEQYF	TGTGCCACCAGCACTCGCAGGGATCCCTACGAGCAGTACTTC
TRBV5-1	.	TRBJ1-2	.	CASSLADRNYGYTF	TGCGCCAGCAGCTTGGCCGACAGGAACTATGGCTACACCTTC
TRBV29-1	.	TRBJ2-3	.	CSTIRRLTPTDTQYF	TGCAGTACCATCAGGCGCCTAACACCCACAGATACGCAGTATTTT
TRBV5-1	.	TRBJ2-1	TRBD2	CASSSSGKTHNEQFF	TGCGCCAGCAGCTCTAGCGGGAAGACCCACAATGAGCAGTTCTTC
TRBV7-8	.	TRBJ2-7	TRBD1	CASSFRQGPLSEQYF	TGTGCCAGCAGTTTCCGACAGGGCCCCCTTTCCGAGCAGTACTTC
TRBV5-3	.	TRBJ1-1	.	CARSLDGGDTEAFF	TGTGCCAGAAGCTTGGACGGGGGGGACACTGAAGCTTTCTTT
TRBV5-1	.	TRBJ2-5	TRBD1	CASSVAGAGGRKETQYF	TGCGCCAGCAGCGTCGCAGGGGCAGGGGGCAGGAAAGAGACCCAGTACTTC
TRBV7-8	few	TRBJ2-4	.	CASSPNGIAKNIQYF	TGTGCCAGCAGTCCCAATGGCATAGCCAAAAACATTCAGTACTTC
TRBV18	few	TRBJ2-3	.	CASSLSERDTQYF	TGTGCCAGCTCCCTCTCCGAGCGGGATACGCAGTATTTT
TRBV9	.	TRBJ1-1	.	CASSPGLWAEAFF	TGTGCCAGCAGCCCAGGTTTGTGGGCTGAAGCTTTCTTT
TRBV28	.	TRBJ1-2	TRBD1	CASSSGTEKPYGYTF	TGTGCCAGCAGTTCCGGGACAGAAAAACCCTATGGCTACACCTTC
TRBV4-3	.	TRBJ2-7	TRBD1	CASSLRTGGAYEQYF	TGCGCCAGCAGCCTACGGACAGGGGGTGCCTACGAGCAGTACTTC
TRBV6-5	.	TRBJ2-7	.	CASSYGSQGGEQYF	TGTGCCAGCAGTTACGGGAGTCAAGGTGGCGAGCAGTACTTC
TRBV6-5	.	TRBJ1-2	.	CASRIGGFNYGYTF	TGTGCCAGCAGGATTGGGGGATTTAACTATGGCTACACCTTC
TRBV7-2	.	TRBJ2-7	.	CASSRGWGPIEQYF	TGTGCCAGCAGCCGCGGATGGGGTCCTATCGAGCAGTACTTC
TRBV19	.	TRBJ2-7	TRBD2	CASSTGLAGGYEQYF	TGTGCCAGTAGTACAGGACTAGCGGGGGGCTACGAGCAGTACTTC
TRBV11-3	.	TRBJ2-3	TRBD2	CASSPGGAGTDTQYF	TGTGCCAGCAGCCCCGGGGGGGCGGGCACAGATACGCAGTATTTT
TRBV7-8	.	TRBJ1-5	.	CASSSRRSTDYQPQHF	TGTGCCAGCAGCTCGCGTAGGTCGACAGACTATCAGCCCCAGCATTTT
TRBV6-5	.	TRBJ1-2	.	CASSYSSDRTNYGYTF	TGTGCCAGCAGTTACTCGAGTGACAGGACGAACTATGGCTACACCTTC
TRBV30	.	TRBJ2-3	TRBD2	CAWSVPRTSGATDTQYF	TGTGCCTGGAGTGTACCCCGGACTAGCGGGGCCACAGATACGCAGTATTTT
TRBV7-2	few	TRBJ1-6	TRBD1	CASSLQGVNSPLHF	TGTGCCAGCAGCTTACAGGGGGTTAATTCACCCCTCCACTTT
TRBV6-1	.	TRBJ2-3	.	CGAGRGDFLDTQYF	TGTGGAGCCGGCAGGGGGGACTTTTTGGATACGCAGTATTTT
TRBV6-1	.	TRBJ1-2	.	CASSEAGNYGYTF	TGTGCCAGCAGTGAAGCCGGGAACTATGGCTACACCTTC
TRBV6-5	.	TRBJ1-1	.	CASSYSGSQNTEAFF	TGTGCCAGCAGTTACTCAGGGAGTCAGAACACTGAAGCTTTCTTT
TRBV6-5	.	TRBJ2-5	.	CASSERETQYF	TGTGCCAGCAGTGAAAGAGAGACCCAGTACTTC
TRBV6-5	.	TRBJ2-5	.	CASSLHLAETQYF	TGTGCCAGCAGTCTCCATCTGGCGGAGACCCAGTACTTC
TRBV2	.	TRBJ2-3	TRBD1	CASLWTGASTDTQYF	TGTGCCAGCCTTTGGACAGGGGCATCCACAGATACGCAGTATTTT
TRBV28	.	TRBJ1-4	TRBD1	CASTFGDRGIEKLFF	TGTGCCAGCACCTTTGGGGACAGGGGGATTGAAAAACTGTTTTTT
TRBV10-3	.	TRBJ2-2	TRBD1	CAIARLSGTGTGELFF	TGTGCCATCGCCCGCCTGTCCGGGACAGGCACCGGGGAGCTGTTTTTT
TRBV30	.	TRBJ1-1	TRBD1	CAWKTGQRFFF	TGTGCCTGGAAAACGGGACAGCGCTTCTTCTTT
TRBV18	.	TRBJ2-7	TRBD1	CASSPGQGSYEQYF	TGTGCCAGCTCACCGGGACAGGGGTCCTACGAGCAGTACTTC
TRBV7-6	.	TRBJ1-5	.	CASSRGLSNQPQHF	TGTGCCAGCAGCCGGGGCCTTAGCAATCAGCCCCAGCATTTT
TRBV9	.	TRBJ2-3	.	CASSPQRHLSTDTQYF	TGTGCCAGCAGCCCACAAAGACACCTTAGCACAGATACGCAGTATTTT
TRBV7-6	medium-sized	TRBJ2-7	.	CASSLELQGEQYF	TGTGCCAGCAGCTTAGAACTTCAGGGCGAGCAGTACTTC
TRBV9	.	TRBJ1-1	.	CASSVAQEYTEAFF	TGTGCCAGCAGCGTAGCGCAGGAATACACTGAAGCTTTCTTT
TRBV5-1	.	TRBJ2-3	TRBD2	CASSLRAGVVDTQYF	TGCGCCAGCAGCTTGAGGGCGGGAGTGGTAGATACGCAGTATTTT
TRBV9	.	TRBJ2-1	.	CASSVEELVPSYNEQFF	TGTGCCAGCAGCGTTGAAGAATTAGTGCCCTCCTACAATGAGCAGTTCTTC
TRBV7-9	medium-sized	TRBJ2-2	.	CASSFTATNTGELFF	TGTGCCAGCAGCTTTACAGCGACGAACACCGGGGAGCTGTTTTTT
TRBV16	.	TRBJ2-1	TRBD1	CASSQRTGSYNEQFF	TGTGCCAGCAGCCAAAGGACAGGCTCCTACAATGAGCAGTTCTTC
TRBV28	.	TRBJ2-3	.	CASSFSGKDTQYF	TGTGCCAGCAGTTTCTCAGGGAAAGATACGCAGTATTTT
TRBV7-9	.	TRBJ2-6	.	CASSFQGGANVLTF	TGTGCCAGCAGCTTTCAGGGTGGGGCCAACGTCCTGACTTTC
TRBV9	.	TRBJ2-7	.	CASSPRVDSYEQYF	TGTGCCAGCAGCCCCCGGGTCGATTCCTACGAGCAGTACTTC
TRBV6-5	.	TRBJ1-3	.	CASSYSKSGNTIYF	TGTGCCAGCAGTTACTCGAAATCCGGAAACACCATATATTTT